This entry lists 14 T cell receptor beta chains sequenced from one sample in a study of T cells after yellow fever vaccination. TCRdb re-called the 5' RACE reads through MiXCR, storing one row per CDR3 protein. The data show about 69,000 distinct CDR3 sequences, around 6.2% seen once. This specimen was CD4+ T cells sorted from PBMCs, taken around 15 days after the first yellow fever vaccination. Receptors originate from a man in his late teens or twenties who received the YFV17D yellow fever vaccine.

This clonotype was recorded at least ten times. This chain links TRBV5-1 with TRBJ1-6; D gene uncertain. The CDR3 length is 16 residues. V was shortened by 1 base and J by 3 bases, with 11 bases between the two germline ends. Germline V gives CDR1 SGHRS, CDR2 YFSETQ. CDR3 residues: CASSLHLADYNSPLHF. The CDR3 nucleotides are TGCGCCAGCAGCTTGCATCTAGCCGACTATAATTCACCCCTCCACTTT.

Note on this clonotype: This may be a read error: a much more frequent sequence differs by one nucleotide. The rearrangement uses TRBV6-2 or TRBV6-3 and TRBJ2-6; 8 bases fit TRBD1. CDR1 MNHEY and CDR2 SVGEGT come from the germline V gene. CDR3 length equals 21 residues. The CDR3 coding sequence is TGTGCCAGCAGTACCCGGGGATTGTTGTTACAGGGGGGCTCTGGGGCCAACCTCCTGACTTTC. This sequence encodes CASSTRGLLLQGGSGANLLTF.

This clonotype was seen many times. This sequence joins TRBV6-5 and TRBJ2-2; the D gene is possibly TRBD1 (7 bases). Trimming removed 4 bases from V and 8 bases from J, with 20 bases in between. Germline values: CDR1 MNHEY, CDR2 SVGAGI. The CDR3 sequence is 16 residues long. DNA for the CDR3: TGTGCCAGCAGTTCTCCGCAGGGGGGACTGGTGGGGGAGCTGTTTTTT. This translates into CASSSPQGGLVGELFF.

This clonotype was recorded many times. The chain combines TRBV4-2 with TRBJ1-3; D remains ambiguous. V lost 0 bases, J lost 3 bases, and 18 bases lay in between. Germline CDR1 and CDR2: LGHNA and YNFKEQ. The CDR3 sequence is 18 residues long. The CDR3 DNA reads as TGTGCCAGCAGCCAAGATCTAAGCCGTGGCAGACTTGGAAACACCATATATTTT. Translating it yields CASSQDLSRGRLGNTIYF.

This clonotype has ten or more counts. CDR3 amino acids: CSAVAGFSYEQYV. The CDR3 DNA reads as TGCAGTGCTGTAGCGGGCTTCTCCTACGAGCAGTACGTC. The genes are TRBV20-1 and TRBJ2-7, with 7 bases lining up with TRBD2. CDR1 is DFQATT, CDR2 SNEGSKA, per germline (reference sequence). With 5 bases clipped from V and 0 bases from J, the junction kept 4 bases outside the gene matches. This CDR3 region has 13 residues.

This clonotype has a count of ten or more. The chain has TRBV20-1 and TRBJ2-7; 7 bases match TRBD2. This CDR3 spans 15 amino acids. Germline V lookup: CDR1 DFQATT, CDR2 SNEGSKA (reference sequence). The V and J ends lost 5 bases and 0 bases, in that order; junction bases with no gene match: 10. The chain's CDR3 is CSASPSSGSSYEQYF. The CDR3 DNA sequence: TGCAGTGCTTCCCCCTCTAGCGGTTCCTCCTACGAGCAGTACTTC.

This clonotype was detected many times. V usage is TRBV19 and J usage is TRBJ1-5, with unresolved D. V lost 7 bases, J lost 2 bases, and 6 bases lay in between. Looked up from germline, CDR1 is LNHDA and CDR2 is SQIVND (reference sequence). This CDR3 comprises 12 residues. CDR3 coding DNA: TGTGCCAGTAATCAGGGCAATCAGCCCCAGCATTTT. Protein product: CASNQGNQPQHF.

This clonotype occurred many times. The gene calls are TRBV5-6 and TRBJ2-2, with 11 bases lining up with TRBD2. Germline V gene lookup returns CDR1 SGHDT and CDR2 YYEEEE. The length of the CDR3 is 17 residues. V shed 1 base and J 5 bases; nucleotides not matched to a gene: 7. Here the CDR3 reads CASSLLLAGGRTGELFF. The CDR3 DNA is TGTGCCAGCAGCTTGCTCCTAGCGGGGGGCAGGACCGGGGAGCTGTTTTTT.

This clonotype showed up many times. The chain has TRBV12-3 or TRBV12-4 and TRBJ2-7; D is undetermined. V lost 11 bases to trimming and J lost 3 bases, with 14 bases between them. The CDR3 is 12 residues long. The DNA for the CDR3 is TGTGCCCCCGACGTATGGGTCTACGAGCAGTACTTC. Protein product: CAPDVWVYEQYF.

This clonotype was observed at least ten times. The chain joins TRBV5-5 to TRBJ2-1; D gene ambiguous. This CDR3 region has 15 residues. Trimming stripped 0 bases from V and 0 bases from J, with 7 bases between. Germline V gene lookup returns CDR1 SGHKS and CDR2 YYEKEE (reference sequence). The CDR3 DNA sequence: TGTGCCAGCAGCTTGGACTGGAGCTCCTACAATGAGCAGTTCTTC. It codes for CASSLDWSSYNEQFF.

This clonotype was counted ten times or more. V usage is TRBV4-1 and J usage is TRBJ1-6; TRBD1 aligns across 7 bases. Trimming cost V 10 bases and J 7 bases; bases outside gene matches: 13. This CDR3 has 15 residues. Per the germline V gene, CDR1 is MGHRA and CDR2 is YSYEKL. DNA for the CDR3: TGCGCCACCCGACAGGGAGGGGGGATAAATTCACCCCTCCACTTT. Its protein product is CATRQGGGINSPLHF.

This clonotype was detected many times. The chain uses TRBV5-1 and TRBJ2-5; D gene ambiguous. From germline, CDR1 is SGHRS and CDR2 YFSETQ. V lost 0 bases to trimming and J lost 4 bases, with 7 bases between them. The CDR3 covers 13 residues. In DNA, the CDR3 is TGCGCCAGCAGCTTGGCCCGACGAGAGACCCAGTACTTC. It specifies CASSLARRETQYF.

This clonotype showed up many times. The chain employs TRBV9 and TRBJ1-4; D is perhaps TRBD1 (5 bases). The germline gives CDR1 SGDLS, CDR2 YYNGEE. Trimming cost V 0 bases and J 6 bases, with 18 bases left between them. The CDR3 contains 17 residues. The CDR3 DNA follows: TGTGCCAGCAGCGTAGCGGGCATCGGGCAGGGCCATGAAAAACTGTTTTTT. It encodes CASSVAGIGQGHEKLFF.

This clonotype was counted many times. This chain connects TRBV18 to TRBJ2-5; 14 nucleotides line up with TRBD2. The CDR3 has 15 residues. CDR1 and CDR2 (germline): KGHSH, LQKENI. Trimming at V came to 3 bases and at J to 3 bases, leaving 0 bases not matched to a gene. In nucleotides, the CDR3 is TGTGCCAGCTCACCGGGACTAGCGGGGGAAGAGACCCAGTACTTC. It yields the protein CASSPGLAGEETQYF.